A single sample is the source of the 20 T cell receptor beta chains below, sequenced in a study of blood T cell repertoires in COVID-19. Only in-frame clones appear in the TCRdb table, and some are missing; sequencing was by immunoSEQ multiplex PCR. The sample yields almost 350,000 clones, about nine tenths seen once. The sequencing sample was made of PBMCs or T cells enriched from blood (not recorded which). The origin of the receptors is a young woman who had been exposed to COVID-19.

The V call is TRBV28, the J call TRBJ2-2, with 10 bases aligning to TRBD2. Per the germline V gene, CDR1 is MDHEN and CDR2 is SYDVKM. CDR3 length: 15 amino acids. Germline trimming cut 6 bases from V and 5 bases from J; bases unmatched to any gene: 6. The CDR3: CASSLAGEGTGELFF. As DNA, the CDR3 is TGTGCCAGCAGCCTAGCGGGAGAAGGTACCGGGGAGCTGTTTTTT.

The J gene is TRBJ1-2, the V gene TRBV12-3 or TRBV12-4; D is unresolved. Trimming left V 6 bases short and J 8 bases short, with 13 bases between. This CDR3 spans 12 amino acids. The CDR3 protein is CASRSGSGGYTF. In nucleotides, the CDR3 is TGTGCCAGCAGATCGGGGTCGGGGGGCTACACCTTC.

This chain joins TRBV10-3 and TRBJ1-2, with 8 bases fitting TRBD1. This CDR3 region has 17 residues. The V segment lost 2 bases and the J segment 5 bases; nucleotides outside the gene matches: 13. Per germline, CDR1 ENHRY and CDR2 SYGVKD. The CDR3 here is CAISEDRTEGQGYGYTF. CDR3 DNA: TGTGCCATCAGTGAGGATCGAACTGAAGGACAGGGTTATGGCTACACCTTC.

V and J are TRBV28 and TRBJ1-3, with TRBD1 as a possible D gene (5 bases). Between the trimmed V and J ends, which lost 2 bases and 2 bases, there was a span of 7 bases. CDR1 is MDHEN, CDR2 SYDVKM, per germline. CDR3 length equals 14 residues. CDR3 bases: TGTGCCAGCAGTTTACCCAGGGCTGGAAACACCATATATTTT. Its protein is CASSLPRAGNTIYF.

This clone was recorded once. Here the CDR3 reads CASSVKLAANTGELFF. In DNA form, the CDR3 reads TGTGCCAGCAGTGTCAAACTAGCGGCTAACACCGGGGAGCTGTTTTTT. The chain carries TRBV2 and TRBJ2-2, with TRBD2 identical over 8 bases. The CDR3 runs 16 residues. V dropped 4 bases and J dropped 2; count of bases not matched to a gene: 6. Germline V gene data show CDR1 as SNHLY and CDR2 as FYNNEI.

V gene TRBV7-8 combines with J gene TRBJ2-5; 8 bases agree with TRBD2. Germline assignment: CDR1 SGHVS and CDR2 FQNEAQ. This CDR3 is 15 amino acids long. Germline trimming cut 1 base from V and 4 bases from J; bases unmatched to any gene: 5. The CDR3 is CASSLGSGRGETQYF. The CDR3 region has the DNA TGTGCCAGCAGCTTAGGGAGCGGGAGAGGAGAGACCCAGTACTTC.

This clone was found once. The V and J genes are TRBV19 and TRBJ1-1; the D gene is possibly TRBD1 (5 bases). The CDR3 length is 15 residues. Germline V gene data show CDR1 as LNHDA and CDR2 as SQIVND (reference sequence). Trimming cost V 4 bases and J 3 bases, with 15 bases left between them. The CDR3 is CASSSVSEGDTEAFF. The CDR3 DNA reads TGTGCCAGTAGTAGTGTATCCGAAGGGGACACTGAAGCTTTCTTT.

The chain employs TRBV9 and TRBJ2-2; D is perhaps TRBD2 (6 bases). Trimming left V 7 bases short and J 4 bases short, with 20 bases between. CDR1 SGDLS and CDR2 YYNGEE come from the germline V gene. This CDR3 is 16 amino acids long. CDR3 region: CASSQIPGEVTGELFF. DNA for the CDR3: TGTGCCAGCTCCCAAATTCCGGGAGAGGTCACCGGGGAGCTGTTTTTT.

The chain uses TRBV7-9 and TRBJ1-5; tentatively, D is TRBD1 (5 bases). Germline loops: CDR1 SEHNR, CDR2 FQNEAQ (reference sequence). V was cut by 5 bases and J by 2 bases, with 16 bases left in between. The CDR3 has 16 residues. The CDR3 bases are TGTGCCAGCAGCCTCGGGACTTTAGGGGGCAATCAGCCCCAGCATTTT. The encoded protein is CASSLGTLGGNQPQHF.

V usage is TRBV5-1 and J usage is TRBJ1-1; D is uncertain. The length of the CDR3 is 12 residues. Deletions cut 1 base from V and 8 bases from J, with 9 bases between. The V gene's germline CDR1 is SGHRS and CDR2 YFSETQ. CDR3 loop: CASSLTDSEAFF. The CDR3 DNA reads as TGCGCCAGCAGCTTGACAGATTCCGAAGCTTTCTTT.

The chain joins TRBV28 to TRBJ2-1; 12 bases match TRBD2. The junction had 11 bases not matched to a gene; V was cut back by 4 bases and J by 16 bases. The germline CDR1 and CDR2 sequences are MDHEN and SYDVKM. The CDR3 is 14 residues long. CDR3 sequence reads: CASSSSGRALPGFF. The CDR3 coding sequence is TGTGCCAGCAGTTCTAGCGGGAGGGCCCTCCCTGGTTTCTTC. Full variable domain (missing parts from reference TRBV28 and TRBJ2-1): DVKVTQSSRYLVKRTGEKVFLECVQDMDHENMFWYRQDPGLGLRLIYFSYDVKMKEKGDIPEGYSVSREKKERFSLILESASTNQTSMYLCASSSSGRALPGFFGPGTRLTVL.

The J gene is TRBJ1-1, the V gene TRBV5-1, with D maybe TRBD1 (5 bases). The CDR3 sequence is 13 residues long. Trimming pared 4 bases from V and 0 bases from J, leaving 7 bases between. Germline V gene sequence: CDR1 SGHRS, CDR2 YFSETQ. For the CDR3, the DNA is TGCGCCAGCAGCCGACAGTTGAACACTGAAGCTTTCTTT. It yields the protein CASSRQLNTEAFF.

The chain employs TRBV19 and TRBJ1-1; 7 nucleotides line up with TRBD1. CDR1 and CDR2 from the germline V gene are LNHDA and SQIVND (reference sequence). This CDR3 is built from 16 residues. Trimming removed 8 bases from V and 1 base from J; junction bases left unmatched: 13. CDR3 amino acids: CASRYRGTDRNTEAFF. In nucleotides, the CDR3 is TGTGCCAGTCGGTACAGGGGCACAGATAGGAACACTGAAGCTTTCTTT.

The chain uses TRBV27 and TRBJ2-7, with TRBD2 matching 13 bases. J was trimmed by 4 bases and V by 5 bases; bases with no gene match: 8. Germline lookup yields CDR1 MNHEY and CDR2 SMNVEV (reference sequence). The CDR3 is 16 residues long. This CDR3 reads CASSRRPGLAGYEQYF. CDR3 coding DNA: TGTGCCAGCAGTAGACGACCGGGACTAGCGGGGTACGAGCAGTACTTC.

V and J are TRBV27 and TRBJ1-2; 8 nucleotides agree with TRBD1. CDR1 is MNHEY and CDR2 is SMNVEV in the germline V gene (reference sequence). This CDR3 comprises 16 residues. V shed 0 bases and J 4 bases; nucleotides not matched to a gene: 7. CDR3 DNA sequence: TGTGCCAGCAGTTTATCGTGGACAGGGTCGACCTATGGCTACACCTTC. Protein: CASSLSWTGSTYGYTF.

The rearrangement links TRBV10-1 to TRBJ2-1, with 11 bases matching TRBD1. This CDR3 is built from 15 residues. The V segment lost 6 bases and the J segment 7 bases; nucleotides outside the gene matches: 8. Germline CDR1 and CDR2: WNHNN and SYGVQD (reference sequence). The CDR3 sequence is CASSPGQGAQNEQFF. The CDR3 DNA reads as TGCGCCAGCAGCCCTGGACAGGGGGCTCAAAATGAGCAGTTCTTC.

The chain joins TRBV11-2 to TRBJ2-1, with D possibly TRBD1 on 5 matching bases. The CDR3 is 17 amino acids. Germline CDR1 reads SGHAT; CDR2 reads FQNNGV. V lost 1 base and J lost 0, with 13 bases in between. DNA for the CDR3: TGTGCCAGCAGCTTAGGACCAGGGCTAAGCTCCTACAATGAGCAGTTCTTC. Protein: CASSLGPGLSSYNEQFF.

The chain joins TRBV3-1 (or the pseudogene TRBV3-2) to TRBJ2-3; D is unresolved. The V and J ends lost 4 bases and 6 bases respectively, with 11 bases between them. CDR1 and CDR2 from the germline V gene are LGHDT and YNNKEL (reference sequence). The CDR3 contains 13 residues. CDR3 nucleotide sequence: TGTGCCAGCAGCCGCCGAGGTGAGGATACGCAGTATTTT. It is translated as CASSRRGEDTQYF.

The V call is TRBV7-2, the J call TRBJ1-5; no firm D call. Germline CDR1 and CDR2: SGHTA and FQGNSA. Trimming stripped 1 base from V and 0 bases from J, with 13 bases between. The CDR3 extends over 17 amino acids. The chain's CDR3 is CASSLVSEHHSNQPQHF. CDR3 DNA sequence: TGTGCCAGCAGCTTAGTTAGCGAGCACCATAGCAATCAGCCCCAGCATTTT.

In DNA form, the CDR3 reads TGTGCCAGCAGCCCGAGGGGGCGCGGTGGCTACACCTTC. Translated: CASSPRGRGGYTF. The chain uses TRBV5-8 and TRBJ1-2; 7 bases align to TRBD1. The CDR3 runs to 13 residues. Germline trimming cut 4 bases from V and 7 bases from J; bases unmatched to any gene: 7. In germline, CDR1 is SGHTS, CDR2 YDEGEE.